Included here is one TCR beta chain sequence, with context. What it binds is unknown. This sample is drawn from a study of CD8 T cells in Susac syndrome. Study-wide points: There was no clonal expansion in the CD4+ T cell repertoires of Susac syndrome.

Germline V CDR1 and CDR2: LGHDT, YNNKEL (reference sequence). This CDR3 spans 15 amino acids. V lost 4 bases, J lost 6 bases, and 8 bases stayed unmatched. Random hexamers were used to reverse transcribe roughly 0.5 to 1 ug of RNA. MiXCR, run by TCRdb on the immunoSEQ multiplex PCR reads, gives a single entry per CDR3 protein. The table lists over 130,000 distinct CDR3 sequences, approximately 95% of them singletons. The chain recombines TRBV3-1 with TRBJ1-2; 10 bases fit TRBD1. The clonotype comes from a human donor with Susac syndrome. Sequencing was performed on CD4+ T cells from PBMCs. DNA of the CDR3: TGTGCCAGCAGCCGGAGTCTGGGGACAGGGGATGGCTACACCTTC. This encodes CASSRSLGTGDGYTF.